The 31 T cell receptor beta chains below come from one sample, sequenced in a study of T-cell reconstitution after alpha-beta-depleted transplantation in children. Unique molecular identifiers were built into the TCRbeta library. Using its own MiXCR run on the PCR reads, TCRdb lists one record per CDR3 protein. The data hold around 360,000 distinct CDR3 sequences, with over 9% observed a single time. Sample: PBMCs from the stem cell graft donor, taken from the stem cell graft. These receptors came from a human donor who donated a stem cell graft to a child with acute lymphoblastic leukemia.

This clonotype was picked up a small number of times. The chain couples TRBV19 to TRBJ2-7; no firm D call. V shed 3 bases and J shed 1 base, with 10 bases lying between them. The CDR3 has 14 residues. CDR1 and CDR2 (germline): LNHDA, SQIVND (reference sequence). The CDR3 region is CASSILASSYEQYF. The CDR3 DNA is TGTGCCAGTAGTATCCTTGCCTCTTCCTACGAGCAGTACTTC. The full variable domain, in which reference TRBV19 and TRBJ2-7 provide the parts outside the CDR3, is DGGITQSPKYLFRKEGQNVTLSCEQNLNHDAMYWYRQDPGQGLRLIYYSQIVNDFQKGDIAEGYSVSREKKESFPLTVTSAQKNPTAFYLCASSILASSYEQYFGPGTRLTVT.

In its sample, this clonotype was seen a few times. This chain uses TRBV7-2 with TRBJ2-3; tentatively, D is TRBD2 (5 bases). The V end lost 5 bases, the J end lost 2 bases, and 8 bases lay between the germline ends. The CDR3 spans 13 residues. Germline CDR1 and CDR2: SGHTA and FQGNSA. CDR3 region: CASSAGPTDTQYF. CDR3 DNA sequence: TGTGCCAGCAGCGCGGGTCCCACAGATACGCAGTATTTT.

This rearrangement joins TRBV12-3 or TRBV12-4 to TRBJ2-1, with 11 bases that match TRBD1. This CDR3 has 16 amino acids. The J segment lost 13 bases and the V segment lost 5 bases, leaving 16 bases of the junction unmatched. The CDR3 nucleotides are TGTGCCAGCAGTCCCCCATCCCGGGACAGGGGGTTCAGACAGTTCTTC. Translation gives CASSPPSRDRGFRQFF.

This clonotype has just a few counts. The CDR3 loop is CASSRGLAGGGDTQYF. Written as DNA, the CDR3 is TGCGCCAGCAGCCGAGGACTAGCGGGAGGAGGAGATACGCAGTATTTT. The chain recombines TRBV4-3 with TRBJ2-3; 14 bases align to TRBD2. This CDR3 spans 16 amino acids. Germline V gene sequence: CDR1 LGHNA, CDR2 YSLEER. V lost 4 bases, J lost 5 bases, and 5 bases stayed unmatched.

In its sample, this clonotype was seen a few times. V usage is TRBV28 and J usage is TRBJ2-7, with 8 nucleotides matching TRBD1. V lost 5 bases, J lost 2 bases, and 14 bases stayed unmatched. Germline V gene data show CDR1 as MDHEN and CDR2 as SYDVKM. The CDR3 length is 17 residues. The DNA of the CDR3 is TGTGCCAGCAGTCCGACCCTGGACAGGGTGATGGCCTACGAGCAGTACTTC. Residues: CASSPTLDRVMAYEQYF.

This clonotype was detected ten times or more. The chain links TRBV7-2 to TRBJ2-1; no reliable D call. V lost 6 bases and J 6 bases, leaving 6 bases between the germline ends. The germline gives CDR1 SGHTA, CDR2 FQGNSA. The CDR3 is 11 amino acids. The CDR3, as DNA: TGTGCCAGCAGTTTATTCAATGAGCAGTTCTTC. Translated: CASSLFNEQFF.

To note about this clonotype: A much larger clone lies one base from this, so it may be a read error. The J gene is TRBJ1-5, the V gene TRBV12-3 or TRBV12-4; D possibly corresponds to TRBD1 (6 bases). The V and J ends lost 5 bases and 11 bases respectively, with 16 bases between them. This CDR3 has 13 residues. CDR3 protein: CASSHTGSGAQHF. In nucleotides, the CDR3 is TGTGCCAGCAGTCACACAGGGTCGGGGGCCCAGCATTTT.

Ten or more counts support this clonotype. The chain links TRBV6-1 to TRBJ2-1; D is perhaps TRBD1 (6 bases). CDR3 size: 14 residues. Germline CDR1 and CDR2: MNHNS and SASEGT. V was shortened by 8 bases and J by 2 bases, with 13 bases between the two germline ends. Here the CDR3 reads CASDSGTTYNEQFF. CDR3 nucleotides: TGTGCCAGCGATTCCGGGACAACCTACAATGAGCAGTTCTTC.

The V and J genes are TRBV12-3 or TRBV12-4 and TRBJ2-5; 15 nucleotides align to TRBD2. V lost 5 bases, J lost 2 bases, and 6 bases stayed unmatched. This CDR3 comprises 17 residues. Here the CDR3 reads CASSPGTSGGLQETQYF. CDR3 coding DNA: TGTGCCAGCAGTCCCGGGACTAGCGGGGGGCTACAAGAGACCCAGTACTTC.

The chain joins TRBV5-1 to TRBJ2-1; 9 positions agree with TRBD2. Losses at the gene ends were 2 bases for V and 4 bases for J; bases not matched to a gene: 7. In germline, CDR1 is SGHRS, CDR2 YFSETQ. The CDR3 has 16 amino acids. The CDR3 protein is CASSFPSSGIYNEQFF. CDR3 bases: TGCGCCAGCAGCTTCCCCTCTAGCGGGATATACAATGAGCAGTTCTTC.

The table lists this clonotype with a few counts. The rearrangement joins TRBV7-9 to TRBJ1-2; unclear D gene. The CDR3 totals 11 residues. Germline V gene lookup returns CDR1 SEHNR and CDR2 FQNEAQ (reference sequence). The V gene lost 1 base and the J gene lost 14 bases, with 11 bases spanning the gap. For the CDR3, the DNA is TGTGCCAGCAGCTTAGGAAGGACTGCTACCTTC. This sequence encodes CASSLGRTATF. Together with reference TRBV7-9 and TRBJ1-2, the CDR3 gives the full variable domain: DTGVSQNPRHKITKRGQNVTFRCDPISEHNRLYWYRQTLGQGPEFLTYFQNEAQLEKSRLLSDRFSAERPKGSFSTLEIQRTEQGDSAMYLCASSLGRTATFGSGTRLTVV.

Of note for this clonotype: This may be a read error: a much more frequent sequence differs by one nucleotide. V is TRBV5-1 and J is TRBJ1-1; D uncertain. Germline V lookup: CDR1 SGHRS, CDR2 YFSETQ. Trimming left V 0 bases short and J 1 base short, with 7 bases between. This CDR3 is 14 amino acids long. The CDR3 protein is CASSLGVENTEAFF. The CDR3 bases are TGCGCCAGCAGCTTGGGGGTGGAGAACACTGAAGCTTTCTTT.

This clonotype was counted only a few times. The rearrangement joins TRBV19 to TRBJ1-2; D not resolved. Germline loops: CDR1 LNHDA, CDR2 SQIVND (reference sequence). The germline V and J ends were trimmed by 5 bases and 7 bases, with 8 bases remaining between them. The CDR3 has 11 residues. This CDR3 is CASSRRGGYTF. The CDR3 bases are TGTGCCAGTAGTCGGAGAGGTGGCTACACCTTC.

This clonotype was counted only a few times. The rearrangement uses TRBV12-3 or TRBV12-4 and TRBJ2-5; a possible D gene is TRBD2 (5 bases). The CDR3 runs to 14 residues. V was trimmed by 3 bases and J by 2 bases, leaving 10 bases between them. CDR3 bases: TGTGCCAGCAGTTTCCGGGGAAAACAAGAGACCCAGTACTTC. Translation gives CASSFRGKQETQYF.

V and J are TRBV12-3 or TRBV12-4 and TRBJ1-5, with 7 positions matching TRBD1. Unmatched junction bases numbered 8, after V lost 5 bases and J lost 4 bases. CDR3 length: 15 amino acids. CDR3 nucleotide sequence: TGTGCCAGCAGTCCCCCGGGACAGCTTAATCAGCCCCAGCATTTT. This gives the protein CASSPPGQLNQPQHF.

This clonotype has a count of ten or more. The J gene is TRBJ2-3, the V gene TRBV7-2, with 10 nucleotides matching TRBD2. This CDR3 is 16 amino acids long. Germline V lookup: CDR1 SGHTA, CDR2 FQGNSA. J gave up 0 bases and V 3 bases, and 3 bases lay outside the gene matches. In DNA, the CDR3 is TGTGCCAGCAGCTTCCTGACTAGCGGGAGCACAGATACGCAGTATTTT. It specifies CASSFLTSGSTDTQYF.

In this sample, this clonotype turned up many times. The chain links TRBV4-2 to TRBJ2-7; D is ambiguous. CDR1 is LGHNA and CDR2 is YNFKEQ in the germline V gene. This CDR3 spans 14 amino acids. Trimming cost V 0 bases and J 2 bases, with 8 bases left between them. In DNA form, the CDR3 reads TGTGCCAGCAGCCAAGAGTGGCCAGCCTACGAGCAGTACTTC. Translation: CASSQEWPAYEQYF.

This clonotype has a handful of counts. This chain joins TRBV29-1 and TRBJ2-5; no firm D call. The CDR3 is 14 amino acids. The germline V gene encodes CDR1 SQVTM and CDR2 ANQGSEA. Trimming cost V 0 bases and J 0 bases, with 8 bases left between them. The CDR3 nucleotides read TGCAGCGTTGAAGACCAACGGGACCAAGAGACCCAGTACTTC. Amino acid sequence: CSVEDQRDQETQYF.

This clonotype was detected ten times or more. V usage is TRBV9 and J usage is TRBJ2-7; D possibly corresponds to TRBD2 (5 bases). Trimming took off 1 base at V and 0 bases at J, with 8 bases between the two ends. Germline CDR1 SGDLS, CDR2 YYNGEE. The CDR3 spans 14 residues. CDR3 protein: CASSVRTYSYEQYF. The CDR3 DNA reads TGTGCCAGCAGCGTAAGGACTTACTCCTACGAGCAGTACTTC.

V usage is TRBV6-1 and J usage is TRBJ2-3, with 9 bases aligning to TRBD2. The CDR3 totals 15 residues. With 5 bases clipped from V and 4 bases from J, the junction kept 7 bases outside the gene matches. Looked up from germline, CDR1 is MNHNS and CDR2 is SASEGT. CDR3 region: CASSSRAGGSDTQYF. For the CDR3, the DNA is TGTGCCAGCAGTAGTAGAGCGGGAGGCTCAGATACGCAGTATTTT.

The sample holds a few counts of this clonotype. The chain carries TRBV7-8 and TRBJ2-7; a weak D match, TRBD2 (6 bases). CDR3 length: 15 amino acids. Germline V gene data show CDR1 as SGHVS and CDR2 as FQNEAQ. V lost 4 bases to trimming and J lost 2 bases, with 15 bases between them. The DNA for the CDR3 is TGTGCCAGCAGCTCCCGTGGCGGGGCCACCTACGAGCAGTACTTC. Translated, it gives CASSSRGGATYEQYF. Together with reference TRBV7-8 and TRBJ2-7, the CDR3 gives the full variable domain: GAGVSQSPRYKVAKRGQDVALRCDPISGHVSLFWYQQALGQGPEFLTYFQNEAQLDKSGLPSDRFFAERPEGSVSTLKIQRTQQEDSAVYLCASSSRGGATYEQYFGPGTRLTVT.

This clonotype was seen only a few times. The DNA for the CDR3 is TGTGCCAGCAGCCGGGCCCATAATTCACCCCTCCACTTT. Translating gives CASSRAHNSPLHF. The chain carries TRBV3-1 and TRBJ1-6; D not certain. CDR3 size: 13 residues. Trimming left V 4 bases short and J 5 bases short, with 6 bases between. Per the germline V gene, CDR1 is LGHDT and CDR2 is YNNKEL (reference sequence). The whole variable domain, remainder taken from reference TRBV3-1 and TRBJ1-6, is DTAVSQTPKYLVTQMGNDKSIKCEQNLGHDTMYWYKQDSKKFLKIMFSYNNKELIINETVPNRFSPKSPDKAHLNLHINSLELGDSAVYFCASSRAHNSPLHFGNGTRLTVT.

The CDR3 DNA reads TGTGCCAGCAGCCGGAAGACTAGCGGGGTGTACAATGAGCAGTTCTTC. This codes for CASSRKTSGVYNEQFF. The genes are TRBV11-2 and TRBJ2-1; 11 bases align to TRBD2. The CDR3 contains 16 residues. CDR1 is SGHAT and CDR2 is FQNNGV in the germline V gene. V lost 5 bases, J lost 4 bases, and 7 bases stayed unmatched.

This clonotype was recorded a few times. CDR3 region: CSDRRDRGNNEQFF. As DNA, the CDR3 is TGCAGTGACCGCCGGGACAGGGGAAACAATGAGCAGTTCTTC. The rearrangement uses TRBV20-1 and TRBJ2-1, with 10 positions matching TRBD1. In germline, CDR1 is DFQATT, CDR2 SNEGSKA (reference sequence). V was clipped by 7 bases and J by 5 bases; unmatched bases: 8. CDR3 length equals 14 residues.

V is TRBV24-1 and J is TRBJ2-3; TRBD1 matches at 7 bases. Trimming took 3 bases from V and 4 from J; bases not matched to a gene: 12. The CDR3 is 17 residues long. Germline loops: CDR1 KGHDR, CDR2 SFDVKD. This chain's CDR3 is CATSDQGTVRGSDTQYF. Written as DNA, the CDR3 is TGTGCCACCAGTGATCAAGGGACAGTTCGTGGGTCAGATACGCAGTATTTT.

This clonotype was seen a handful of times. The rearrangement joins TRBV7-2 to TRBJ2-7; weak D call: TRBD1 (5 bases). The germline V gene has CDR1 SGHTA and CDR2 FQGNSA. This CDR3 is built from 14 residues. Trimming stripped 1 base from V and 4 bases from J, with 11 bases between. CDR3 sequence (DNA): TGTGCCAGCAGCTTAGTTGGGGCGGTTTACGAGCAGTACTTC. The encoded protein is CASSLVGAVYEQYF.

This clonotype has at least ten counts. The chain employs TRBV14 and TRBJ2-1; 12 bases agree with TRBD1. The CDR3 has 18 residues. From germline, CDR1 is SGHDN and CDR2 FVKESK. The trim removed 2 bases at V and 8 bases at J, leaving 13 bases unmatched. The CDR3 DNA reads TGTGCCAGCAGCCAAACGTCCGGCTGGGACAGGGGGCTCGATGAGCAGTTCTTC. It translates to CASSQTSGWDRGLDEQFF.

This clonotype was seen more than once but under ten times. The CDR3, as DNA: TGTGCCAGCAGATTAGGACAGGGGCCATCTGGGGCCAACGTCCTGACTTTC. This codes for CASRLGQGPSGANVLTF. V gene TRBV4-2 combines with J gene TRBJ2-6, with TRBD1 identical over 9 bases. The junction had 7 bases not matched to a gene; V was cut back by 6 bases and J by 1 base. The germline gives CDR1 LGHNA, CDR2 YNFKEQ. The length of the CDR3 is 17 residues.

The V and J genes are TRBV20-1 and TRBJ1-1; TRBD1 agrees at 7 bases. The germline gives CDR1 DFQATT, CDR2 SNEGSKA (reference sequence). After removal of 6 bases from V and 3 bases from J, the junction contained 7 bases not matched to a gene. CDR3 length: 13 amino acids. CDR3 in DNA: TGCAGTGCACCCCGACAGGGTCACACTGAAGCTTTCTTT. This translates into CSAPRQGHTEAFF.

This clonotype was seen a handful of times. The V call is TRBV5-1, the J call TRBJ1-2; the match to TRBD1 covers 10 bases. J gave up 3 bases and V 5 bases, and 4 bases lay outside the gene matches. CDR1 is SGHRS and CDR2 is YFSETQ in the germline V gene. The CDR3 totals 14 residues. The CDR3: CASRSGQGDYGYTF. CDR3 nucleotide sequence: TGCGCCAGCAGATCCGGACAGGGGGACTATGGCTACACCTTC.

This clonotype was observed a handful of times. The gene calls are TRBV3-1 and TRBJ2-4; TRBD1 aligns across 8 bases. Germline assignment: CDR1 LGHDT and CDR2 YNNKEL (reference sequence). The V and J ends lost 2 bases and 3 bases, in that order; junction bases with no gene match: 9. This CDR3 spans 17 amino acids. The CDR3 sequence is CASSQPPTGVGKNIQYF. The CDR3 DNA follows: TGTGCCAGCAGCCAACCACCGACAGGGGTGGGCAAAAACATTCAGTACTTC.